This T cell receptor beta chain was sequenced during a study of blood T cells in healthy people across ages. The CDR3 spans 17 residues. V dropped 4 bases and J dropped 6 bases, with 24 bases sitting between them. Germline V gene data show CDR1 as MNHEY and CDR2 as SVGAGI. Sample-barcoded 5' priming and a J-beta primer mix drove a second PCR of about 7 to 12 cycles. TCRdb independently ran MiXCR on the 5' RACE reads; one entry per CDR3 protein. The sample has roughly 1.4 million distinct CDR3 sequences; approximately 59% are singletons. The clonotype originates from a young man in good health. The sequencing sample was made of blood. This sequence joins TRBV6-5 and TRBJ1-1, with D maybe TRBD1 (5 bases). The CDR3 is CASSSFPPRAPSPEAFF. The CDR3, as DNA: TGTGCCAGCAGTTCTTTTCCTCCCAGGGCCCCCTCTCCTGAAGCTTTCTTT.